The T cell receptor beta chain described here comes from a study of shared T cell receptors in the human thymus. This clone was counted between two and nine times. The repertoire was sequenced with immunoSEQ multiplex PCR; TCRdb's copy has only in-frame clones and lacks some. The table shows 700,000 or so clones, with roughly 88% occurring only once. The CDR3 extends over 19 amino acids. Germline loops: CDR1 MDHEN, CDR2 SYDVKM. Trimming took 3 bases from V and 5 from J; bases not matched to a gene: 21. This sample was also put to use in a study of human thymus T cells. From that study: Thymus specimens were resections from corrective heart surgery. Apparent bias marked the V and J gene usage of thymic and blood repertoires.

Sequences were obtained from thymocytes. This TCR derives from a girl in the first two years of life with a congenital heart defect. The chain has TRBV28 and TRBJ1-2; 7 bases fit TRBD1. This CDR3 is CASSLSFSTGSSGAYGYTF. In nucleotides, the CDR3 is TGTGCCAGCAGTTTGTCTTTTTCGACAGGGAGTTCGGGGGCGTATGGCTACACCTTC.